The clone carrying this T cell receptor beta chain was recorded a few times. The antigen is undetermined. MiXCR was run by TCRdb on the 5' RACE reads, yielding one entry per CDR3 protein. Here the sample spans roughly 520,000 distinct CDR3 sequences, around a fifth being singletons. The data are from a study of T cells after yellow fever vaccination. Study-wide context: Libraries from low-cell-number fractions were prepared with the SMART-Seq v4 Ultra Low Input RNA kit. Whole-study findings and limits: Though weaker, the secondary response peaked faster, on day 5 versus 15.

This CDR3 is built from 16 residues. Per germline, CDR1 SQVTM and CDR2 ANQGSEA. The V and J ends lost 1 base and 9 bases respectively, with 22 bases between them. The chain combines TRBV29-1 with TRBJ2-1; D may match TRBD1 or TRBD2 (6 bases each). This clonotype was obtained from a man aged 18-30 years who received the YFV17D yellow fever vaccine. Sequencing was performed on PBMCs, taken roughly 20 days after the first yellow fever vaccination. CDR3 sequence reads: CSVEGVSAAEGGEQFF. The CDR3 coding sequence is TGCAGCGTTGAAGGTGTCAGCGCGGCAGAGGGGGGTGAGCAGTTCTTC.